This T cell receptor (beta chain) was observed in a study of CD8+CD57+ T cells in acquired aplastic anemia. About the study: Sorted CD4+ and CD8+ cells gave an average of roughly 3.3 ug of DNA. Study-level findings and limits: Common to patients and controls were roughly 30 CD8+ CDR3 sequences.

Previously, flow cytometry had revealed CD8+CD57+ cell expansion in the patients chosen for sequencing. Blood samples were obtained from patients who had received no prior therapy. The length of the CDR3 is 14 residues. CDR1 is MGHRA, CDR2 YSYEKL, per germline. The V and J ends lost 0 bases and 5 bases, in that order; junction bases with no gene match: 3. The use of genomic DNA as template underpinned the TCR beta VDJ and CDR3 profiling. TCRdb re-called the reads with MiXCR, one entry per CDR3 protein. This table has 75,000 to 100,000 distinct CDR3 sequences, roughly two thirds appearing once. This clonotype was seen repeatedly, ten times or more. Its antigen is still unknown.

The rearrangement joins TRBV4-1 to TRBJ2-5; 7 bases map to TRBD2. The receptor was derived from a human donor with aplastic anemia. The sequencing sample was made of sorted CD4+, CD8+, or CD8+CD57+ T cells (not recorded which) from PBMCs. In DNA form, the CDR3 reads TGCGCCAGCAGCCAAGAGGGGGGGGAGGAGACCCAGTACTTC. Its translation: CASSQEGGEETQYF.